The present entry profiles one TCR beta chain with its context. The antigen it recognizes is unknown. Base-call qualities are not available, and no considerably larger clone is one nucleotide away. This record belongs to a study of control samples from healthy donors and cancer patients (TCRdb year 2020). Cut back by 4 bases and 2 bases, the V and J ends lie 13 bases apart. The CDR3, cysteine through phenylalanine, is 15 amino acids long. The entry retains the CDR3 DNA only, 45 bases that are in frame from base 1. In the germline V gene, CDR1 corresponds to KGHDR and CDR2 to SFDVKD. Library preparation used the immunoSEQ multiplex PCR assay. Held by TCRdb, this immuneACCESS table contains in-frame sequences only and omits some clones. Under half of the omission traces to an unresolved V gene where checked; the cause of the rest is unknown. The table for this sample lists tens of thousands of clones; around 94% of them were counted only once. About 5% of the sample rests with the top ten.

The chain uses TRBV24-1 and TRBJ1-2; no D gene call is confident. This TCR derives from a young woman in good health. Sequences were obtained from blood. Here is the DNA: TGTGCCACCAGTGACGGTGGAGGACTCAACTATGGCTACACCTTC. This gives the protein CATSDGGGLNYGYTF.